This is a list of T cell receptor beta chains from one sample in a study of blood T cells in healthy people across ages. TCRdb analysed the 5' RACE reads with MiXCR anew, one entry per CDR3 protein. Here the sample spans 1,100,000 or so distinct CDR3 sequences, 45% being singletons. Sequencing used blood. Receptor source: an older woman in good health. CDR3s include the opening cysteine and the closing phenylalanine or tryptophan. D genes are given only for firm matches. A clone size is listed for some rows: how often the clone was seen (once, few, many), or a class if it is expanded.

>.|TRBV5-1|TRBJ2-7|15|few
CASSPNSGQIYEQYF
TGCGCCAGCAGCCCGAACTCGGGACAAATCTACGAGCAGTACTTC
>TRBD2|TRBV28|TRBJ2-7|14|.
CASSKSGRGYEQYF
TGTGCCAGCAGCAAGAGCGGGAGAGGCTACGAGCAGTACTTC
>.|TRBV28|TRBJ2-7|15|many
CASSSRGGGSYEQYF
TGTGCCAGCAGTTCCCGAGGGGGAGGATCCTACGAGCAGTACTTC
>.|TRBV21-1|TRBJ2-3|15|few
CASSRRTGSTDTQYF
TGTGCCAGCAGCAGACGGACAGGTAGCACAGATACGCAGTATTTT
>.|TRBV27|TRBJ2-5|14|few
CASSLVGYGETQYF
TGTGCCAGCAGTTTAGTAGGGTACGGAGAGACCCAGTACTTC
>.|TRBV10-1|TRBJ2-5|16|.
CASSESVQPARETQYF
TGCGCCAGCAGTGAGTCGGTCCAGCCGGCTCGGGAGACCCAGTACTTC
>.|TRBV3-1|TRBJ2-5|14|few
CASSQEAVMGTQYF
TGTGCCAGCAGCCAAGAGGCAGTAATGGGGACCCAGTACTTC
>.|TRBV4-1|TRBJ2-3|16|.
CASSQDLGSGTDTQYF
TGCGCCAGCAGCCAAGATCTGGGTAGCGGCACAGATACGCAGTATTTT
>TRBD1|TRBV3-1|TRBJ2-5|15|.
CASSQVGTGAETQYF
TGTGCCAGCAGCCAAGTTGGGACAGGGGCAGAGACCCAGTACTTC
>.|TRBV12-5|TRBJ1-1|13|.
CASGSTGFTEAFF
TGTGCTAGTGGGTCTACAGGGTTCACTGAAGCTTTCTTT
>TRBD2|TRBV29-1|TRBJ2-7|13|.
CSVAAGGAYEQYF
TGCAGCGTTGCCGCGGGAGGGGCCTACGAGCAGTACTTC
>.|TRBV12-3/TRBV12-4|TRBJ1-2|13|few
CASSTGQRFGYTF
TGTGCCAGCAGTACTGGACAGAGGTTCGGCTACACCTTC
>TRBD1|TRBV7-7|TRBJ2-4|16|.
CASSLTPGTGKHIQYF
TGTGCCAGCAGCTTAACCCCCGGGACAGGGAAACACATTCAGTACTTC
>.|TRBV20-1|TRBJ2-4|14|.
CSVAYAGAKNIQYF
TGCAGTGTGGCTTATGCAGGGGCTAAAAACATTCAGTACTTC
>.|TRBV7-9|TRBJ2-5|14|.
CASSFRVPIDEQYF
TGTGCCAGCAGCTTCCGTGTGCCAATTGATGAGCAGTACTTC
>TRBD2|TRBV18|TRBJ2-4|18|.
CASSPLPSREGGKNIQYF
TGTGCCAGCTCACCACTCCCCTCGCGGGAGGGCGGCAAAAACATTCAGTACTTC
>.|TRBV12-3/TRBV12-4|TRBJ2-7|15|.
CASSPPGPTYNEQYF
TGTGCCAGCAGCCCCCCGGGACCTACCTACAATGAGCAGTACTTC
>TRBD1|TRBV10-3|TRBJ2-5|14|.
CAISPTGGEETQYF
TGTGCCATCAGCCCCACAGGGGGCGAAGAGACCCAGTACTTC
>TRBD1|TRBV7-8|TRBJ2-3|16|.
CASSLGDRGPTDTQYF
TGTGCCAGCAGCTTAGGAGACAGGGGCCCCACAGATACGCAGTATTTT
>TRBD1|TRBV6-1|TRBJ2-5|16|.
CASSDPEPGQQETQYF
TGTGCCAGCAGTGATCCCGAACCGGGACAGCAAGAGACCCAGTACTTC
>.|TRBV20-1|TRBJ2-1|18|.
CSARGPGWQAGTYNEQFF
TGCAGTGCTAGGGGGCCCGGTTGGCAGGCGGGAACTTACAATGAGCAGTTCTTC
>TRBD2|TRBV5-6|TRBJ2-1|17|.
CASSQRERGRFRNEQFF
TGTGCCAGCAGCCAACGGGAACGCGGGAGGTTCAGGAATGAGCAGTTCTTC
>.|TRBV3-1|TRBJ2-7|15|.
CASSPALGPAYEQYF
TGTGCCAGCAGCCCTGCTCTGGGGCCTGCCTACGAGCAGTACTTC
>.|TRBV5-1|TRBJ2-3|14|.
CASSWETRGDTQYF
TGCGCCAGCAGCTGGGAGACCAGGGGAGATACGCAGTATTTT
>.|TRBV7-2|TRBJ2-4|15|once
CASSLVFLAKNIQYF
TGTGCCAGCAGCTTAGTGTTTTTAGCCAAAAACATTCAGTACTTC
>TRBD2|TRBV5-1|TRBJ2-5|14|.
CASSFGLEKETQYF
TGCGCCAGCAGCTTTGGACTAGAGAAAGAGACCCAGTACTTC
>TRBD1|TRBV5-1|TRBJ1-6|15|.
CASSTLGQGNSPLHF
TGCGCCAGCAGCACACTAGGACAGGGTAATTCACCCCTCCACTTT
>.|TRBV11-2|TRBJ2-7|14|.
CASRGTRSSYEQYF
TGTGCCAGCAGGGGAACCCGTAGCTCCTACGAACAGTACTTC
>TRBD1|TRBV5-1|TRBJ2-2|16|few
CASRITGAGNTGELFF
TGCGCCAGCAGAATAACAGGGGCTGGGAACACCGGGGAGCTGTTTTTT
>.|TRBV4-1|TRBJ2-7|19|.
CASSQRRGADRLRTYEQYF
TGCGCCAGCAGCCAGCGGAGGGGGGCTGACCGGTTGAGAACCTACGAGCAGTACTTC
>TRBD2|TRBV10-3|TRBJ2-7|17|.
CAISEVTSGLKAYEQYF
TGTGCCATCAGTGAGGTCACTAGCGGGCTAAAGGCCTACGAGCAGTACTTC
>TRBD2|TRBV5-1|TRBJ2-5|16|.
CASSEGLAGPQETQYF
TGCGCCAGCAGCGAGGGACTAGCGGGGCCCCAAGAGACCCAGTACTTC
>TRBD2|TRBV20-1|TRBJ2-5|14|once
CSARDQTSGETQYF
TGCAGTGCTAGAGATCAGACTAGCGGAGAGACCCAGTACTTC
>TRBD1|TRBV25-1|TRBJ1-2|14|few
CASSGGTGAYGYTF
TGTGCCAGCAGTGGGGGGACAGGGGCCTATGGCTACACCTTC
>TRBD1|TRBV11-2|TRBJ2-1|13|few
CASSSDRVSEQFF
TGTGCCAGCAGCTCGGACAGGGTTAGTGAGCAGTTCTTC
>TRBD2|TRBV6-1|TRBJ2-7|17|.
CASSGLAGGLFPYEQYF
TGTGCCAGCAGCGGACTAGCGGGAGGGCTTTTCCCTTACGAGCAGTACTTC
>.|TRBV9|TRBJ2-1|14|.
CASSVYRTLIGPFF
TGTGCCAGCAGCGTATATCGGACCCTTATTGGACCGTTCTTC
>.|TRBV20-1|TRBJ2-5|13|few
CSAASGAIKTQYF
TGCAGTGCCGCCTCTGGGGCGATTAAGACCCAGTACTTC
>.|TRBV24-1|TRBJ2-1|15|few
CATSDPDSSYNEQFF
TGTGCCACCAGTGACCCGGACTCCTCCTACAATGAGCAGTTCTTC
>TRBD2|TRBV7-3|TRBJ2-2|16|.
CASSPGTSGRTGELFF
TGTGCCAGCAGCCCTGGGACTAGCGGGAGAACCGGGGAGCTGTTTTTT
>.|TRBV2|TRBJ2-4|14|.
CASGARQDLDIQYF
TGTGCCAGCGGGGCCCGACAGGATTTGGACATTCAGTACTTC
>.|TRBV27|TRBJ2-6|19|.
CASSLFVAREVSGANVLTF
TGTGCCAGCAGTTTATTTGTCGCCAGGGAAGTCTCTGGGGCCAACGTCCTGACTTTC
>TRBD1|TRBV4-2|TRBJ2-7|14|.
CASSQVGTEYEQYF
TGTGCCAGCAGCCAAGTCGGGACAGAGTACGAGCAGTACTTC